This T cell receptor beta chain derives from a study of blood T cell repertoires in COVID-19. Study-level background: COVID-19 samples from acute and convalescent phases originated in the United States, Italy and Spain. T cells, B-cell-depleted T cells, or PBMCs supplied cDNA or gDNA.

Under the authors' procedure: Amplification of reference gene primers provided the estimated nucleated cell counts. Profiling relied on immunoSEQ multiplex PCR, and the TCRdb table lists in-frame clones only, not all of them. That table supplies the V and J calls and clone size; D and trimming were determined from the DNA. The sample gives fewer than 85,000 clones, roughly 80% of which show up once; about 20% is in the top ten. The sequence derives from an older woman with acute or convalescent COVID-19. The specimen was peripheral blood.

The CDR3 sequence is CASSLGLRGQGALPLHF. The DNA for the CDR3 is TGTGCCAGCAGCTTAGGCCTTAGGGGGCAGGGGGCCTTACCCCTCCACTTT. The chain couples TRBV7-2 to TRBJ1-6; 8 positions match TRBD1. CDR3 length equals 17 residues. Germline loops: CDR1 SGHTA, CDR2 FQGNSA. Trimming took 1 base from V and 12 from J; bases not matched to a gene: 14. Full variable domain (remainder filled in from reference TRBV7-2 and TRBJ1-6): GAGVSQSPSNKVTEKGKDVELRCDPISGHTALYWYRQSLGQGLEFLIYFQGNSAPDKSGLPSDRFSAERTGGSVSTLTIQRTQQEDSAVYLCASSLGLRGQGALPLHFGNGTRLTVT.